This T cell receptor beta chain is from a study of cytomegalovirus exposure and HLA in healthy donors. PCR amplification relied on 60 Vbeta primers (plus 13 Jbeta primers). The data were produced by immunoSEQ multiplex PCR, yet TCRdb's version contains in-frame clones alone and is incomplete. Its clone listing holds some 70,000 clones. Study-wide points: Rarity held for most TCR sequences, but there were some public TCRs that occurred in many donors. Researchers catalogued 164 TCR beta chains as cytomegalovirus-associated. Common viral pathogens (according to a later analysis) appeared linked to several of the most significant clusters. Diagnosis of cytomegalovirus status made by the classifier reportedly showed high specificity and sensitivity.

Germline loops: CDR1 LNHDA, CDR2 SQIVND (reference sequence). This CDR3 comprises 15 residues. The V and J ends lost 6 bases and 3 bases, in that order; junction bases with no gene match: 7. In the case of this clone: What it binds is not known.

The sequenced material came from PBMCs. The chain links TRBV19 to TRBJ1-4, with 7 bases that match TRBD1. This receptor was obtained from a man in his forties in good health and CMV-seronegative. CDR3 nucleotides: TGTGCCAGTAGCAACCCGACAGGGTCTAATGAAAAACTGTTTTTT. This codes for CASSNPTGSNEKLFF.